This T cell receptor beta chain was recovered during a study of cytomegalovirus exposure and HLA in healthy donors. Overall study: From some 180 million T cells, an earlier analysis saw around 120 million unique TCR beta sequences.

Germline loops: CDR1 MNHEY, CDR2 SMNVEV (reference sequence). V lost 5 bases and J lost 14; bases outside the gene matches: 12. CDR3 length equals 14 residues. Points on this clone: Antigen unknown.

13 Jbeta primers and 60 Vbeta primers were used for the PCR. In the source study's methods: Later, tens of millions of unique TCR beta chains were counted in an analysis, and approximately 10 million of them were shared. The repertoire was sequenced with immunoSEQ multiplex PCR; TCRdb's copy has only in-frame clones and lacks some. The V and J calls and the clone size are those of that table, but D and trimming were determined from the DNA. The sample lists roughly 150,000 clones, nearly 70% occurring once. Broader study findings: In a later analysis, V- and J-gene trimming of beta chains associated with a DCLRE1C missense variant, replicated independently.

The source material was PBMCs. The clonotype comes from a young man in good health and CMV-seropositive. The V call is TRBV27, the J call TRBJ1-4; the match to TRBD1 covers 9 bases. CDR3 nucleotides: TGTGCCAGCAGTCCCACGGGACAGGGCCTGGGTCTGTTTTTT. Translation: CASSPTGQGLGLFF.